The clone carrying this T cell receptor (beta chain) was observed a few times. Libraries were prepared by immunoSEQ multiplex PCR; TCRdb keeps only in-frame clonotypes and omits some of them. The sample includes fewer than 40,000 clones, 90% of them seen just once. The CDR3 is made up of 13 amino acids. Germline V gives CDR1 SGHRS, CDR2 YFSETQ. The germline V and J ends were trimmed by 6 bases and 8 bases, with 17 bases remaining between them. This sample is part of a study of T cell changes during pregnancy in multiple sclerosis. The sequences come from CD4+ T cells from peripheral blood mononuclear cells, collected in the first trimester of pregnancy. The chain couples TRBV5-1 to TRBJ1-2; D is perhaps TRBD1 (6 bases). This TCR was recovered from a female donor in good health, enrolled as a control in a pregnancy study. The chain's CDR3 is CASTKGGTQGYTF. DNA of the CDR3: TGCGCCAGCACCAAAGGGGGAACGCAAGGCTACACCTTC.